Listed here are 10 T cell receptor beta chains from one sample, sequenced in a study of control samples from healthy donors and cancer patients. The protocol was immunoSEQ multiplex PCR, while the TCRdb copy is restricted to in-frame clones and leaves out a portion. The sample includes roughly 28,000 clones, 65% to 80% seen only once; the top ten take less than 25%. What was sequenced was PBMCs. These receptors were obtained from a man aged 55 to 70 with head and neck cancer.

This chain connects TRBV7-6 to TRBJ2-3; D gene uncertain. Per germline, CDR1 SGHVS and CDR2 FNYEAQ. V was pared by 3 bases and J by 2 bases, with 12 bases between. There are 15 residues in the CDR3. The CDR3 loop reads CASSLESSTTDTQYF. The CDR3 DNA reads as TGTGCCAGCAGCTTGGAGTCTTCGACCACAGATACGCAGTATTTT.

V usage is TRBV5-6 and J usage is TRBJ2-7; 9 bases are shared with TRBD2. V gave up 4 bases and J gave up 0 bases; unmatched junction bases: 5. Germline CDR1 and CDR2: SGHDT and YYEEEE. The CDR3 is 15 residues long. In DNA form, the CDR3 reads TGTGCCAGCAGCCACGCTAGCGGGACCTCCTACGAGCAGTACTTC. Its protein is CASSHASGTSYEQYF.

The chain uses TRBV24-1 and TRBJ1-1, with D tentatively TRBD1 (5 bases). The length of the CDR3 is 13 residues. V was trimmed by 1 base and J by 7 bases, leaving 9 bases between them. From germline, CDR1 is KGHDR and CDR2 SFDVKD. CDR3 loop: CATSDFRTGEAFF. CDR3 in DNA: TGTGCCACCAGTGATTTTAGAACAGGTGAAGCTTTCTTT.

This chain connects TRBV6-5 to TRBJ2-6; possibly TRBD2 for D (6 bases). In germline, CDR1 is MNHEY, CDR2 SVGAGI. The V gene lost 6 bases and the J gene lost 0 bases, with 9 bases spanning the gap. The CDR3 consists of 15 residues. CDR3 region: CASRDGGSGANVLTF. The CDR3 region has the DNA TGTGCCAGCAGGGACGGGGGCTCTGGGGCCAACGTCCTGACTTTC.

The V and J genes are TRBV7-2 and TRBJ2-2, with D tentatively TRBD2 (5 bases). Trimming stripped 6 bases from V and 2 bases from J, with 10 bases between. Germline V gene sequence: CDR1 SGHTA, CDR2 FQGNSA. This CDR3 is 14 amino acids long. CDR3 region: CASRTGFNTGELFF. The CDR3 nucleotides are TGTGCCAGCAGGACGGGGTTCAACACCGGGGAGCTGTTTTTT.

This chain links TRBV6-1 with TRBJ2-1; 10 bases are shared with TRBD1. Trimming at V came to 3 bases and at J to 7 bases, leaving 12 bases not matched to a gene. The CDR3 runs 17 residues. Germline assignment: CDR1 MNHNS and CDR2 SASEGT. The CDR3 loop is CASSDLPGQGSRNEQFF. CDR3 nucleotides: TGTGCCAGCAGTGATTTACCGGGACAGGGGAGTCGGAATGAGCAGTTCTTC.

The genes are TRBV27 and TRBJ1-2, with TRBD1 identical over 10 bases. The V gene end was trimmed by 5 bases and the J gene end by 8 bases; junction bases not matched to a gene: 14. The CDR3 spans 16 residues. Germline V gene sequence: CDR1 MNHEY, CDR2 SMNVEV (reference sequence). The CDR3 spells CASSLWTGGDLRGYTF. The CDR3 DNA reads as TGTGCCAGCAGTCTCTGGACAGGGGGTGATCTGAGGGGCTACACCTTC.

This clone was detected only once. This chain joins TRBV7-3 and TRBJ2-1; 7 bases map to TRBD2. The CDR3 spans 14 residues. Trimming cost V 8 bases and J 9 bases; bases outside gene matches: 13. Germline CDR1 and CDR2: SGHTA and FQGTGA. The DNA of the CDR3 is TGTGCCAGCGGCCTAGGTGCGGGAGCAGTTGAGCAGTTCTTC. The encoded protein is CASGLGAGAVEQFF.

The chain uses TRBV6-5 and TRBJ1-1; D call uncertain. CDR3 length equals 14 residues. Germline V gene data show CDR1 as MNHEY and CDR2 as SVGAGI. V lost 6 bases to trimming and J lost 0 bases, with 11 bases between them. This CDR3 is CASRRGRLNTEAFF. The DNA of the CDR3 is TGTGCCAGCAGAAGAGGACGGTTGAACACTGAAGCTTTCTTT.

A remark on this clone: Other nucleotide sequences from this sample produce the same CDR3. The chain is built from TRBV18 and TRBJ1-1, with D hard to call. This CDR3 comprises 12 residues. Germline V gene sequence: CDR1 KGHSH, CDR2 LQKENI. The V and J ends lost 3 bases and 0 bases respectively, with 2 bases between them. The CDR3 DNA follows: TGTGCCAGCTCACCTATGAACACTGAAGCTTTCTTT. Translated: CASSPMNTEAFF.